The 30 T cell receptor beta chains below were found in one sample sequenced in a study of identical twins. TCRdb independently ran MiXCR on the 5' RACE reads; one entry per CDR3 protein. The profile shows a few hundred thousand distinct CDR3 sequences, more than 9% of them singletons. The same specimen was also included in a second study, on yellow fever vaccine responses in identical twins.

Sequencing was done on a sample of CD8+ T cells sorted from blood. The source of these receptors is a woman aged 18 to 35 in good health.

About this clonotype: Relative to the germline gene, one junction end is altered; a read error may explain this. The rearrangement links TRBV20-1 to TRBJ2-3, with TRBD2 matching 14 bases. CDR1 and CDR2 from the germline V gene are DFQATT and SNEGSKA (reference sequence). The CDR3 spans 18 residues. DNA of the CDR3: TGCTGTGCTAGCTCGGGACTAGCGGGAGTAGAGAGCACAGATACGCAGTATTTT. Its protein is CCASSGLAGVESTDTQYF.

This clonotype was counted only a few times. The gene calls are TRBV5-6 and TRBJ2-1; D may match TRBD1 or TRBD2 (5 bases each). CDR1 is SGHDT and CDR2 is YYEEEE in the germline V gene. Trimming shortened V by 5 bases and J by 8 bases, and 20 bases separated the two germline ends. The CDR3 runs to 15 residues. The CDR3 region has the DNA TGTGCCAGCAGAACCCGGGGCACTAGGAGCGATGAGCAGTTCTTC. Amino acids: CASRTRGTRSDEQFF.

The chain couples TRBV28 to TRBJ2-3; 7 bases are a match to TRBD2. This CDR3 comprises 19 residues. Germline CDR1 reads MDHEN; CDR2 reads SYDVKM. Unmatched junction bases numbered 21, after V lost 5 bases and J lost 4 bases. The CDR3 region has the DNA TGTGCCAGCAGTCGTTATGGGGTTCCCGGGACTACCCTAGCAGATACGCAGTATTTT. Protein: CASSRYGVPGTTLADTQYF.

This clonotype was seen only once. The CDR3 carries no conserved terminal phenylalanine or tryptophan, so it likely arises from a read error. The chain couples TRBV4-1 to TRBJ1-1; no firm D call. Trimming removed 1 base from V and 4 bases from J, with 13 bases in between. Germline CDR1 and CDR2: MGHRA and YSYEKL. The CDR3 covers 15 residues. DNA for the CDR3: TGCGCCAGCAGCCAAGGAGCAGGACCCACCACTGAAGCTTTCTCT. This codes for CASSQGAGPTTEAFS.

Worth noting for this clonotype: Germline is not matched at one junction end, which may reflect a read error. The chain employs TRBV24-1 and TRBJ2-5; a weak D match, TRBD2 (6 bases). This CDR3 is 13 amino acids long. Germline CDR1 KGHDR, CDR2 SFDVKD. This CDR3 is CATSGRLQETQYF. The CDR3 DNA reads as TGTGCCACAAGTGGGAGGTTACAAGAGACCCAGTACTTC.

This clonotype was picked up a small number of times. The chain recombines TRBV7-8 with TRBJ1-2; TRBD1 agrees at 7 bases. V was pared by 7 bases and J by 6 bases, with 14 bases of the junction left unmatched. Germline V gene lookup returns CDR1 SGHVS and CDR2 FQNEAQ. This CDR3 spans 15 amino acids. The CDR3 region is CASTRGQGGDDGYTF. CDR3 coding DNA: TGTGCCAGCACTCGGGGGCAGGGGGGCGATGATGGCTACACCTTC.

This clonotype was seen repeatedly, ten times or more. The chain carries TRBV29-1 and TRBJ1-2, with 9 bases lining up with TRBD1. The CDR3 consists of 16 residues. In germline, CDR1 is SQVTM, CDR2 ANQGSEA. V lost 6 bases to trimming and J lost 4 bases; unmatched junction nucleotides: 15. The CDR3 loop is CSVEGDRDGTSYGYTF. The CDR3 bases are TGCAGCGTGGAGGGGGACAGGGATGGGACGAGCTATGGCTACACCTTC.

In its sample, this clonotype was seen a few times. The V gene is TRBV7-2, the J gene TRBJ2-7; possibly TRBD2 for D (5 bases). Germline V lookup: CDR1 SGHTA, CDR2 FQGNSA. The V and J ends lost 3 bases and 0 bases respectively, with 9 bases between them. The CDR3 sequence is 14 residues long. As DNA, the CDR3 is TGTGCCAGCAGCTTCGGGATTAGCTCCTACGAGCAGTACTTC. Its translation is CASSFGISSYEQYF.

The V and J genes are TRBV20-1 and TRBJ2-2; 14 bases agree with TRBD2. The V and J ends lost 3 bases and 7 bases, in that order; junction bases with no gene match: 4. The CDR3 runs to 15 residues. The germline V gene has CDR1 DFQATT and CDR2 SNEGSKA (reference sequence). DNA of the CDR3: TGCAGTGCTAGGGGACTAGCGGGAGACAACGGGGAGCTGTTTTTT. Protein sequence: CSARGLAGDNGELFF.

The chain has TRBV2 and TRBJ2-5; D is unclear. The CDR3 extends over 14 amino acids. V lost 1 base, J lost 1 base, and 7 bases lay in between. Germline CDR1 is SNHLY and CDR2 is FYNNEI. Here the CDR3 reads CASSEGRIQETQYF. DNA of the CDR3: TGTGCCAGCAGTGAAGGAAGGATCCAAGAGACCCAGTACTTC.

This clonotype was observed a handful of times. Written as DNA, the CDR3 is TGTGCCATAGACGGGGCGGGCCGGACCGGGGAGCTGTTTTTT. Protein product: CAIDGAGRTGELFF. The chain has TRBV12-3 or TRBV12-4 and TRBJ2-2; D possibly matches TRBD1 or TRBD2 (5 bases each). Deletions cut 10 bases from V and 5 bases from J, with 17 bases between. The CDR3 totals 14 residues.

This clonotype was seen a handful of times. The V gene is TRBV25-1, the J gene TRBJ2-1; TRBD2 matches at 8 bases. J was trimmed by 3 bases and V by 7 bases; bases with no gene match: 2. This CDR3 has 13 amino acids. Germline V gene data show CDR1 as MGHDK and CDR2 as SYGVNS. CDR3: CASTSGGYNEQFF. The CDR3 region has the DNA TGTGCCAGCACCAGCGGGGGCTACAATGAGCAGTTCTTC. The full variable domain, completed using reference TRBV25-1 and TRBJ2-1, is EADIYQTPRYLVIGTGKKITLECSQTMGHDKMYWYQQDPGMELHLIHYSYGVNSTEKGDLSSESTVSRIRTEHFPLTLESARPSHTSQYLCASTSGGYNEQFFGPGTRLTVL.

In its sample, this clonotype was seen a few times. V gene TRBV7-8 combines with J gene TRBJ2-3; 12 bases match TRBD2. The germline V gene has CDR1 SGHVS and CDR2 FQNEAQ. The CDR3 is made up of 19 amino acids. V shed 2 bases and J 0 bases; nucleotides not matched to a gene: 9. CDR3 DNA sequence: TGTGCCAGCAGCTTACTTGTACTAGCGGGAGGCACTAGCACAGATACGCAGTATTTT. Protein product: CASSLLVLAGGTSTDTQYF.

This clonotype was seen many times. V is TRBV12-3 or TRBV12-4 and J is TRBJ1-1, with D possibly TRBD1 on 6 matching bases. Trimming took off 4 bases at V and 1 base at J, with 10 bases between the two ends. CDR3 length: 14 residues. Here the CDR3 DNA reads TGTGCCAGCAGTTCCGGACAGAGGAACACTGAAGCTTTCTTT. Protein product: CASSSGQRNTEAFF.

This sequence joins TRBV2 and TRBJ2-7; 8 positions agree with TRBD1. Trimming removed 6 bases from V and 5 bases from J; junction bases left unmatched: 3. Per the germline V gene, CDR1 is SNHLY and CDR2 is FYNNEI. The CDR3 consists of 12 residues. CDR3 protein: CASRGQGHEQYV. CDR3 nucleotides: TGTGCCAGCAGAGGACAGGGACACGAGCAGTACGTC.

Only a few counts were recorded for this clonotype. The CDR3 DNA sequence: TGTGCCAGCAGCTTAAGTAGGTCTTCGAACACTGAAGCTTTCTTT. Translated: CASSLSRSSNTEAFF. This chain links TRBV11-1 with TRBJ1-1; no reliable D call. Germline-derived CDR1 and CDR2 are SGHAT and FQDESV (reference sequence). The V end was cut by 2 bases, the J end by 1 base, with 11 bases between. The CDR3 spans 15 residues.

This chain connects TRBV7-9 to TRBJ2-1; maybe TRBD1 (6 bases). This CDR3 has 16 amino acids. The germline CDR1 and CDR2 sequences are SEHNR and FQNEAQ (reference sequence). V was cut by 5 bases and J by 8 bases, with 22 bases left in between. The CDR3 protein is CASSTDTGFISDEQFF. The CDR3, as DNA: TGTGCCAGCAGCACCGATACAGGGTTTATTTCCGATGAGCAGTTCTTC. Based on the CDR3 plus reference TRBV7-9 and TRBJ2-1, the full variable domain is DTGVSQNPRHKITKRGQNVTFRCDPISEHNRLYWYRQTLGQGPEFLTYFQNEAQLEKSRLLSDRFSAERPKGSFSTLEIQRTEQGDSAMYLCASSTDTGFISDEQFFGPGTRLTVL.

This clonotype was counted between two and nine times. The J gene is TRBJ2-1, the V gene TRBV6-2 or TRBV6-3; tentative D call: TRBD2 (5 bases). CDR1 is MNHEY, CDR2 SVGEGT, per germline. V lost 2 bases, J lost 2 bases, and 10 bases lay in between. The CDR3 has 15 amino acids. DNA of the CDR3: TGTGCCAGCAGTTACACAGCGGACCCCTACAATGAGCAGTTCTTC. It encodes CASSYTADPYNEQFF.

This clonotype was seen a handful of times. CDR3 nucleotides: TGTGCCAGCCGCCTGGGGGGAACTGAAGCTTTCTTT. Residues: CASRLGGTEAFF. The gene calls are TRBV27 and TRBJ1-1; possibly TRBD1 for D (5 bases). Germline-derived CDR1 and CDR2 are MNHEY and SMNVEV (reference sequence). The CDR3 sequence is 12 residues long. Trimming left V 8 bases short and J 5 bases short, with 12 bases between.

This clonotype was seen a handful of times. The chain uses TRBV28 and TRBJ2-7, with D unresolved. The CDR3 is 15 residues long. Deletions cut 6 bases from V and 0 bases from J, with 15 bases between. Germline assignment: CDR1 MDHEN and CDR2 SYDVKM. CDR3 in amino acids: CASSPPGRSSYEQYV. The CDR3 nucleotides are TGTGCCAGCAGCCCCCCCGGACGGAGCTCCTACGAGCAGTACGTC.

This clonotype occurred a few times. The chain recombines TRBV2 with TRBJ1-2, with a possible D match to TRBD1 (5 bases). CDR3 size: 15 residues. V lost 8 bases and J 1 base, leaving 17 bases between the germline ends. The germline V gene has CDR1 SNHLY and CDR2 FYNNEI. DNA of the CDR3: TGTGCCAGCGTCCCGGGGCGGTCTCTTAACTATGGCTACACCTTC. Its protein is CASVPGRSLNYGYTF.

This clonotype has more than one count but fewer than ten. The gene calls are TRBV7-6 and TRBJ2-7, with D possibly being TRBD1 (6 bases). The CDR3 runs 14 residues. The V end was cut by 6 bases, the J end by 7 bases, with 19 bases between. Germline-derived CDR1 and CDR2 are SGHVS and FNYEAQ. CDR3 sequence (DNA): TGTGCCAGCAGTTCGGACAGCGGATTTGAAGAGCAGTACTTC. Amino acids: CASSSDSGFEEQYF.

This clonotype has ten or more counts. The rearrangement uses TRBV4-2 and TRBJ2-3; 11 nucleotides agree with TRBD2. The CDR3 is made up of 16 amino acids. After removal of 0 bases from V and 4 bases from J, the junction contained 3 bases not matched to a gene. Germline V gene lookup returns CDR1 LGHNA and CDR2 YNFKEQ. In DNA, the CDR3 is TGTGCCAGCAGCCAAGAGGGGACTAGCGGTGCAGATACGCAGTATTTT. Amino acid sequence: CASSQEGTSGADTQYF.

This clonotype appeared a few times. The chain employs TRBV28 and TRBJ2-3; the match to TRBD2 covers 14 bases. V lost 3 bases to trimming and J lost 4 bases; unmatched junction nucleotides: 6. Germline V lookup: CDR1 MDHEN, CDR2 SYDVKM. CDR3 size: 17 residues. CDR3: CASSFSPGLAGADTQYF. The CDR3 coding sequence is TGTGCCAGCAGTTTTAGCCCGGGACTAGCGGGGGCAGATACGCAGTATTTT.

The table lists this clonotype with a few counts. This sequence joins TRBV20-1 and TRBJ2-1; 16 positions agree with TRBD2. The J segment lost 7 bases and the V segment lost 6 bases, leaving 12 bases of the junction unmatched. This CDR3 spans 17 amino acids. Germline CDR1 reads DFQATT; CDR2 reads SNEGSKA (reference sequence). The CDR3 region has the DNA TGCAGTGCCCTACCGGGACTAGCGGGAGGGCGAGAAAATGAGCAGTTCTTC. Its translation: CSALPGLAGGRENEQFF.

This clonotype was recorded many times. The CDR3 DNA reads TGTGCCAGCAGCTTGTACGGGACAGCCTACGAGCAGTACTTC. Translating it yields CASSLYGTAYEQYF. The genes are TRBV5-6 and TRBJ2-7; 7 positions agree with TRBD1. V lost 1 base and J lost 2; bases outside the gene matches: 3. The germline CDR1 and CDR2 sequences are SGHDT and YYEEEE. The CDR3 is 14 amino acids. Supplemented by reference TRBV5-6 and TRBJ2-7, the full variable domain reads DAGVTQSPTHLIKTRGQQVTLRCSPKSGHDTVSWYQQALGQGPQFIFQYYEEEERQRGNFPDRFSGHQFPNYSSELNVNALLLGDSALYLCASSLYGTAYEQYFGPGTRLTVT.

The sample holds a few counts of this clonotype. The rearrangement joins TRBV7-6 to TRBJ2-5, with D maybe TRBD1 (6 bases). CDR1 and CDR2 (germline): SGHVS, FNYEAQ. Deletions cut 2 bases from V and 4 bases from J, with 11 bases between. There are 14 residues in the CDR3. The CDR3 DNA sequence: TGTGCCAGCAGCTTACTTGAAGGGGGAGAGACCCAGTACTTC. Translating gives CASSLLEGGETQYF.

This sequence joins TRBV27 and TRBJ2-2; the D is unclear. Between the trimmed V and J ends, which lost 6 bases and 7 bases, there was a span of 12 bases. Germline V gives CDR1 MNHEY, CDR2 SMNVEV (reference sequence). This CDR3 is 13 amino acids long. The CDR3 DNA follows: TGTGCCAGCAGAGGGTCGTGGGGCGGGGAGCTGTTTTTT. Translated, it gives CASRGSWGGELFF.

The V call is TRBV7-2, the J call TRBJ2-1; TRBD2 agrees at 8 bases. CDR3 length: 16 residues. V shed 5 bases and J 1 base; nucleotides not matched to a gene: 7. Per the germline V gene, CDR1 is SGHTA and CDR2 is FQGNSA. CDR3 sequence reads: CASSDPGGRSYNEQFF. CDR3 in DNA: TGTGCCAGCAGCGATCCGGGGGGGAGATCCTACAATGAGCAGTTCTTC.

This clonotype was seen a few times. The CDR3 nucleotides read TGTGCCAGCACCGAGGACAGTCAAGAGACCCAGTACTTC. It translates to CASTEDSQETQYF. The rearrangement links TRBV12-3 or TRBV12-4 to TRBJ2-5; the D gene is possibly TRBD1 (6 bases). The CDR3 sequence is 13 residues long. V lost 7 bases and J 2 bases, leaving 11 bases between the germline ends.